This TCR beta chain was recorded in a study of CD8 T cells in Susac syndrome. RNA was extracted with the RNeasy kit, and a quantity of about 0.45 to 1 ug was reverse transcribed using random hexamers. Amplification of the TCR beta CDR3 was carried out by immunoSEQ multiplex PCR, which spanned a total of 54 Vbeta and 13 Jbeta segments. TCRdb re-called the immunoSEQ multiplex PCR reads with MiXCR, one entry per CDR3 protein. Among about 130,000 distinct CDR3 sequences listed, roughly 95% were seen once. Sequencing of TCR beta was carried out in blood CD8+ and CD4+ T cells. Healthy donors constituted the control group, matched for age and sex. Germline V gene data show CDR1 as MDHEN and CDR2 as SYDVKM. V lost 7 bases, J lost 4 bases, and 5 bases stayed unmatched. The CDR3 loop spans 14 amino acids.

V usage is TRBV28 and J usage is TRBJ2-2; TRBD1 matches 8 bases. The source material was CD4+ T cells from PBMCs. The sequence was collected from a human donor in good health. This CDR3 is CASIRDRSTGELFF. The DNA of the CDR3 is TGTGCCAGCATCCGGGACAGGAGCACCGGGGAGCTGTTTTTT.